The 7 T cell receptor beta chains below all came from one sample that was sequenced in a study of blood T cell repertoires in COVID-19. Measured with immunoSEQ multiplex PCR; TCRdb has only the in-frame clones, and not every one. The sample yields fewer than 350,000 clones, around 90% seen once. Specimen: peripheral blood. The source is a young man with active or convalescent COVID-19.

Notes on this clone: Other DNA sequences from this sample encode an identical CDR3 as well. The genes are TRBV6-5 and TRBJ2-3; 7 nucleotides agree with TRBD2. Losses at the gene ends were 6 bases for V and 3 bases for J; bases not matched to a gene: 6. Germline V CDR1 and CDR2: MNHEY, SVGAGI. This CDR3 has 14 residues. CDR3: CASSSGLVTDTQYF. The CDR3 DNA sequence: TGTGCCAGCAGCTCTGGACTAGTGACAGATACGCAGTATTTT.

The CDR3 DNA follows: TGTGCCAGCAGCCGGGCCGGGGGGACCTCCTACGAGCAGTACTTC. Its protein product is CASSRAGGTSYEQYF. The gene calls are TRBV3-1 (or the pseudogene TRBV3-2) and TRBJ2-7; 7 positions agree with TRBD2. The germline CDR1 and CDR2 sequences are LGHDT and YNNKEL (reference sequence). This CDR3 comprises 15 residues. V was clipped by 4 bases and J by 0 bases; unmatched bases: 6.

The rearrangement uses TRBV19 and TRBJ1-2, with TRBD1 matching 7 bases. Germline V gene data show CDR1 as LNHDA and CDR2 as SQIVND (reference sequence). The CDR3 has 14 residues. Germline trimming cut 5 bases from V and 8 bases from J; bases unmatched to any gene: 11. The CDR3 bases are TGTGCCAGTAGTCCCCAGGGGGTTCCATGGGGCTACACCTTC. This gives the protein CASSPQGVPWGYTF.

V usage is TRBV7-2 and J usage is TRBJ2-5, with a tentative D call TRBD2 (6 bases). CDR1 is SGHTA and CDR2 is FQGNSA in the germline V gene. The V end lost 6 bases, the J end lost 2 bases, and 10 bases lay between the germline ends. CDR3 length: 13 residues. CDR3 coding DNA: TGTGCCAGCAGGTGGGGGGTACAAGAGACCCAGTACTTC. As protein: CASRWGVQETQYF.

The chain carries TRBV19 and TRBJ2-2, with a possible D match to TRBD1 (6 bases). Germline CDR1 reads LNHDA; CDR2 reads SQIVND (reference sequence). This CDR3 region has 15 residues. Trimming removed 3 bases at V and 1 base at J, with 9 bases between. The CDR3 DNA reads as TGTGCCAGTAGTATTTGGGACATGAACACCGGGGAGCTGTTTTTT. It encodes CASSIWDMNTGELFF.

Only a few counts were recorded for this clone. The chain couples TRBV14 to TRBJ1-2, with D unresolved. Trimming took off 4 bases at V and 7 bases at J, with 16 bases between the two ends. This CDR3 has 14 residues. Germline CDR1 is SGHDN and CDR2 is FVKESK. CDR3 nucleotide sequence: TGTGCCAGCAGCCCCACCGGAAGGGCGGGTGGCTACACCTTC. Protein sequence: CASSPTGRAGGYTF.

The chain recombines TRBV7-3 with TRBJ2-1, with D perhaps TRBD2 (7 bases). Trimming took 5 bases from V and 4 from J, leaving 12 bases between them. Germline V gene sequence: CDR1 SGHTA, CDR2 FQGTGA. The CDR3 runs to 14 residues. Here the CDR3 reads CASSQGGGYNEQFF. CDR3 bases: TGTGCCAGCAGCCAAGGGGGAGGGTACAATGAGCAGTTCTTC. The variable domain in full, with the rest retrieved from reference TRBV7-3 and TRBJ2-1, is GAGVSQTPSNKVTEKGKYVELRCDPISGHTALYWYRQSLGQGPEFLIYFQGTGAADDSGLPNDRFFAVRPEGSVSTLKIQRTERGDSAVYLCASSQGGGYNEQFFGPGTRLTVL.